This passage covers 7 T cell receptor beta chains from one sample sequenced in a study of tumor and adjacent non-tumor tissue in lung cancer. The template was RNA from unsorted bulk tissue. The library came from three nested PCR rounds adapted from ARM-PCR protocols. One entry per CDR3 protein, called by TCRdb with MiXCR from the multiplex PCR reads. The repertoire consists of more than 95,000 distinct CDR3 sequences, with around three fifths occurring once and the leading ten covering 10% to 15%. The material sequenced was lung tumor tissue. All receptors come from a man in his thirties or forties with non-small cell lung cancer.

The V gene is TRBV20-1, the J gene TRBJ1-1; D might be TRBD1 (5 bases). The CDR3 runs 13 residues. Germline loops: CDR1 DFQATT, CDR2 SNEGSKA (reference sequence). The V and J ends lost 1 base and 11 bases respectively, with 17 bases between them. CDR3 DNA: TGCAGTGCTAGAGTGCTATGCACAGGAGACGCTTTCTTT. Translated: CSARVLCTGDAFF.

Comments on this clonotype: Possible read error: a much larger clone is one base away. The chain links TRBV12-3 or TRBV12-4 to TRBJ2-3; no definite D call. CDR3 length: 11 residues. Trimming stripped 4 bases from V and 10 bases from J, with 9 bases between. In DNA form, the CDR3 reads TGTGCCAGCAGTTCGCGTGTTGCGCAGTATTTT. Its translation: CASSSRVAQYF.

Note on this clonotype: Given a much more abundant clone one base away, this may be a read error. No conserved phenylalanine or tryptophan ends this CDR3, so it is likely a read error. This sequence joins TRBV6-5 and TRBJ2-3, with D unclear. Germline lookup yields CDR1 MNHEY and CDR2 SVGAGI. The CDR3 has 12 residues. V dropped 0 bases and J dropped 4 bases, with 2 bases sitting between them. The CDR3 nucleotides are TGTGCCAGCAGTTACTCTTCAGATACGCAGTATATT. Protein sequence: CASSYSSDTQYI.

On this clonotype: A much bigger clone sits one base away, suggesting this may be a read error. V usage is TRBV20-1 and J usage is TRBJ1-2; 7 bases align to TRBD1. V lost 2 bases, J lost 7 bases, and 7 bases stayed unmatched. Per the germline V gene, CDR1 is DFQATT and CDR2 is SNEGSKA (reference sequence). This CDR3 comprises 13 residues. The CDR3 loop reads CSARYTGEPGYTF. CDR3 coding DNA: TGCAGTGCTAGATACACAGGGGAGCCTGGCTACACCTTC.

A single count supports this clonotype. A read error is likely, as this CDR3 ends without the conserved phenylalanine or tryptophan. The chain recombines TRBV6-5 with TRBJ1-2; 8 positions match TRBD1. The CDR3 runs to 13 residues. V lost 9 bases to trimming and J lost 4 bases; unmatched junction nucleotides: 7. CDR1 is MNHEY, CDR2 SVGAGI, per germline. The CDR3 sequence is CASSEQGGYGYTL. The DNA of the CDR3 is TGTGCCAGTAGTGAACAGGGGGGCTATGGCTACACCTTA.

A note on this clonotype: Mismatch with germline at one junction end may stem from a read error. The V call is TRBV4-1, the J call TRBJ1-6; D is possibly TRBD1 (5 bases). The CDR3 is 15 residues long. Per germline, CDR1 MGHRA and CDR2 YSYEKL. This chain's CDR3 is CACSPRGGRNSPLHF. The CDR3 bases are TGCGCCTGCAGCCCCCGCGGGGGACGTAATTCACCCCTCCACTTT.

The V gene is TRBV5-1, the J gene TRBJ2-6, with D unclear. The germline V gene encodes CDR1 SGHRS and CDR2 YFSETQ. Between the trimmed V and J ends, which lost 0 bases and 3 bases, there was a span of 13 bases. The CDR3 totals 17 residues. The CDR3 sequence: CASSLVARLFGANVLTF. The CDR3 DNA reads TGCGCCAGCAGCTTGGTGGCAAGGCTATTTGGGGCCAACGTCCTGACTTTC.